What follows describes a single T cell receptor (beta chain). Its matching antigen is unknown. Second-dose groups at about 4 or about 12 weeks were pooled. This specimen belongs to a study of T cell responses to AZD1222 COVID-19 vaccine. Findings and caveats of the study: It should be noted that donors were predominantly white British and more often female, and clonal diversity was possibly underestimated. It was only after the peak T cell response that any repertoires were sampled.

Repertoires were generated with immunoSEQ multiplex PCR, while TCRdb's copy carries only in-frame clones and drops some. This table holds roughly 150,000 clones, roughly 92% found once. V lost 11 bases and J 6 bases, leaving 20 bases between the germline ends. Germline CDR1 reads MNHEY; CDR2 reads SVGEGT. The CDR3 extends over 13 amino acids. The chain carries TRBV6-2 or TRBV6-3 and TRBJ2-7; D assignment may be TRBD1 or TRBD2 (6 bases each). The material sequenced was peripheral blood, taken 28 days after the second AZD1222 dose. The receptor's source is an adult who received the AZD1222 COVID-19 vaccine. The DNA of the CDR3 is TGTGCCGGGAGCCTGGGGGGCTTGGGCGAGCAGTACTTC. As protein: CAGSLGGLGEQYF.